This TCR beta chain was documented in a study of identical twins. Germline V gene sequence: CDR1 MNHEY, CDR2 SVGEGT. Unmatched junction bases numbered 9, after V lost 0 bases and J lost 5 bases. CDR3 length: 16 amino acids. Carrying unique molecular identifiers, the cDNA also gained a universal primer site through template switching. TCRdb re-analysed the 5' RACE reads in MiXCR, keeping a single row per CDR3 protein. The sample holds approximately 410,000 distinct CDR3 sequences, about 18% seen once. This clonotype has just a few counts. The source of this sequence is a man aged 50-59 years in good health. Sequenced sample: naive T cells sorted from blood. The J gene is TRBJ2-7, the V gene TRBV6-2 or TRBV6-3; 8 bases are shared with TRBD1. The CDR3 DNA sequence: TGTGCCAGCAGTTACTCACTGGACAGGGAAAAGGACGAGCAGTACTTC. It yields the protein CASSYSLDREKDEQYF.